This TCR beta chain was identified in a study of cytomegalovirus exposure and HLA in healthy donors. The CDR3 is made up of 14 amino acids. Trimming took 2 bases from V and 4 from J, leaving 12 bases between them. The germline gives CDR1 SGDLS, CDR2 YYNGEE. Measured with immunoSEQ multiplex PCR; TCRdb has only the in-frame clones, and not every one. The sample lists around 220,000 clones; 70% to 90% were seen once. The sample taken for sequencing was PBMCs. The chain joins TRBV9 to TRBJ1-2, with a tentative D call TRBD1 (5 bases). This TCR was sampled from a woman between 18 and 29 years old in good health and CMV-seronegative. The CDR3: CASSVDGGGYGYTF. DNA of the CDR3: TGTGCCAGCAGCGTCGACGGGGGAGGCTATGGCTACACCTTC.